Detailed here is one T cell receptor beta chain. The antigen remains unidentified. The method was immunoSEQ multiplex PCR; TCRdb's version includes in-frame clones alone and lacks a portion of them. Among just under 150,000 clones, 70% to 90% were seen once, and the ten largest hold under 7%. This specimen comes from a study of T cell responses to AZD1222 COVID-19 vaccine. Study-wide results and caveats: Researchers took repertoire samples only after the peak T cell response had come. Reports indicate that nearly half of spike-specific TCRs are directed at unmutated variant regions. In a largely white British group with more females than males, clonal diversity was possibly underestimated.

This CDR3 has 16 residues. With 4 bases clipped from V and 6 bases from J, the junction kept 9 bases outside the gene matches. Germline V lookup: CDR1 MNHEY, CDR2 SVGAGI. The chain uses TRBV6-5 and TRBJ2-1, with 10 bases that match TRBD2. The sequence derives from an adult who received the MenACWY meningococcal vaccine as a control. This sample comprised peripheral blood, obtained 28 days after the second dose of the MenACWY control vaccine. CDR3 loop: CASSLRPGLAANEQFF. The CDR3 DNA sequence: TGTGCCAGCAGTTTACGGCCCGGACTAGCGGCCAATGAGCAGTTCTTC.